The 10 T cell receptor beta chains below were found in one sample sequenced in a study of shared clonotypes between healthy human individuals (dated by TCRdb to about 2020). Receptors were amplified or captured by the immunoSEQ multiplex PCR assay. TCRdb stores this immuneACCESS table with in-frame sequences only. Part of the clones is absent; in the studies checked, under half of the shortfall reflects unresolved V genes, and no reason is known for the rest. The sample data list about 110,000 clones, and 68% of these were observed just once. Of the sample, around 24% falls within the top ten clones. The sequencing sample was made of memory CD8+ T cells sorted from blood. The cell subset or site label on this specimen signifies: CD45RO+ cells pooled with CCR7-negative TemRA cells. The source is a woman under 40 in good health.

The chain links TRBV28 to TRBJ2-5; D not certain. The J call could be wrong; TRBJ2-7 is a better fit for the DNA end. CDR3 length equals 11 residues. Germline CDR1 is MDHEN and CDR2 is SYDVKM. CDR3 nucleotide sequence: TGTGCCAGCAGTTTGTCGGGCGAGCAGTACTTC. Amino acids: CASSLSGEQYF.

V and J are TRBV25-1 and TRBJ1-1, with 9 bases aligning to TRBD1. After removal of 3 bases from V and 2 bases from J, the junction contained 10 bases not matched to a gene. The CDR3 contains 17 residues. Germline CDR1 MGHDK, CDR2 SYGVNS. CDR3 sequence reads: CASSEQPGQGANTEAFF. The CDR3, as DNA: TGTGCCAGCAGTGAGCAACCGGGACAGGGAGCAAACACTGAAGCTTTCTTT. The full variable domain, rest sourced from reference TRBV25-1 and TRBJ1-1, is EADIYQTPRYLVIGTGKKITLECSQTMGHDKMYWYQQDPGMELHLIHYSYGVNSTEKGDLSSESTVSRIRTEHFPLTLESARPSHTSQYLCASSEQPGQGANTEAFFGQGTRLTVV.

This clone was detected only a few times. The chain carries TRBV2 and TRBJ1-2, with D perhaps matching TRBD1 (5 bases). The germline V and J ends were trimmed by 8 bases and 3 bases, with 7 bases remaining between them. The CDR3 is 11 amino acids. Germline V CDR1 and CDR2: SNHLY, FYNNEI. The CDR3 protein is CASGTYYGYTF. CDR3 DNA sequence: TGTGCCAGCGGGACCTACTATGGCTACACCTTC.

The rearrangement uses TRBV10-2 and TRBJ1-3, with D hard to call. From germline, CDR1 is WSHSY and CDR2 SAAADI. The CDR3 sequence is 12 residues long. The V and J ends lost 3 bases and 8 bases respectively, with 8 bases between them. DNA of the CDR3: TGCGCCAGCAGTGATGCTACCCACACCATATATTTT. It translates to CASSDATHTIYF.

The genes are TRBV5-1 and TRBJ2-7; D not resolved. The CDR3 is 16 residues long. V lost 4 bases and J 1 base, leaving 18 bases between the germline ends. Germline CDR1 and CDR2: SGHRS and YFSETQ. CDR3 nucleotide sequence: TGCGCCAGCAGCCTTCTTTCAGGTGGCGGATCCTACGAGCAGTACTTC. Translating gives CASSLLSGGGSYEQYF.

The J gene is TRBJ2-1, the V gene TRBV25-1, with D possibly matching TRBD1 (7 bases). CDR3 length: 16 amino acids. From germline, CDR1 is MGHDK and CDR2 SYGVNS. Trimming took 5 bases from V and 4 from J, leaving 18 bases between them. The CDR3 here is CASSQGAGQIYNEQFF. In DNA form, the CDR3 reads TGTGCCAGCAGTCAAGGGGCGGGACAGATATACAATGAGCAGTTCTTC.

The gene calls are TRBV7-7 and TRBJ2-1; D perhaps matches TRBD2 (6 bases). Trimming cost V 4 bases and J 4 bases, with 14 bases left between them. The CDR3 has 15 amino acids. In germline, CDR1 is SSHAT, CDR2 FNYEAQ (reference sequence). CDR3 in DNA: TGTGCCAGCAGCTCAGGGTCGGGGGTGTACAATGAGCAGTTCTTC. Residues: CASSSGSGVYNEQFF.

A remark on this clone: A much bigger clone sits one base away, suggesting this may be a read error. The chain uses TRBV9 and TRBJ1-4, with TRBD1 matching over 9 bases. Germline V lookup: CDR1 SGDLS, CDR2 YYNGEE. The CDR3 covers 15 residues. The CDR3 loop is CAGSLGETGGEKLFF. CDR3 DNA sequence: TGTGCCGGCAGCCTAGGAGAGACAGGGGGGGAAAAACTGTTTTTT.

V is TRBV4-1 and J is TRBJ2-5, with TRBD1 as a possible D gene (5 bases). This CDR3 contains 15 residues. Trimming stripped 2 bases from V and 7 bases from J, with 17 bases between. CDR1 and CDR2 from the germline V gene are MGHRA and YSYEKL. The CDR3 here is CASSQIDSAWGTQYF. The DNA for the CDR3 is TGCGCCAGCAGCCAAATAGACAGCGCCTGGGGGACCCAGTACTTC.

This rearrangement joins TRBV5-1 to TRBJ2-5; 13 bases line up with TRBD2. The last part of the DNA fits TRBJ2-7 better; the J call may be wrong. The germline V gene encodes CDR1 SGHRS and CDR2 YFSETQ. The CDR3 length is 13 residues. The CDR3 DNA sequence: TGCGCCAGAGGGACTAGCGGGACCTACGAGCAGTACTTC. This encodes CARGTSGTYEQYF.